This T cell receptor beta chain was retrieved from a study of high-grade serous ovarian cancer treatment subgroups (dated by TCRdb to the early 2020s). About the study as a whole: A mean of around 14,000 reads and 7,000 to 8,500 unique TCR beta rearrangements per sample was generated by sequencing. The study examined TCR beta repertoires in high-grade serous ovarian cancer patients who were grouped under a laparoscopic triage algorithm by complete gross resection or by neoadjuvant chemotherapy response. One primary tumor sample and two metastatic tumor samples were contributed by each patient, so that some 83 samples were obtained in total. A cohort of around 30 patients was included: 10 with no residual disease after primary surgery (R0), 10 who were excellent NACT responders, and 10 who were poor NACT responders.

The CDR3 measures 15 amino acids from cysteine to phenylalanine. Only the CDR3 DNA is retained, 45 bases long and in frame from the first base. Trimming costs V 4 bases and J 8 bases, and their ends lie 15 bases apart. Per the germline V gene, MGHRA is the CDR1 and YSYEKL is the CDR2. The paper as a whole reports these results and caveats: Tumors from the same patient had repertoire similarity ranging from 0.11 to 0.79, while tumors from different patients showed almost no similarity. Spatial information was not captured by bulk tumor TCR sequencing, so insight into HGSC tumor complexity and diversity was limited. TCR repertoire analyses focused on CDR3; CDR1 and CDR2 were not analyzed. TCR clonal relatedness was found to be positively correlated with neoantigen level and, by trend, with copy number variation and mutation load derived from whole-genome sequencing.

The roughly 99 tumor samples underwent high-throughput TCR profiling with ImmunoSEQ. The published analysis was carried out like this. The repertoire diversity metrics included richness (unique productive sequences), clonality, evenness and relatedness, and the Bhattacharyya coefficient was used to measure similarity between samples. Conclusions stayed consistent in a sensitivity analysis that left out TCRs with fewer than two reads. TCRdb provides this immuneACCESS table in a form limited to in-frame rearrangements. Some clones are lacking; in checked studies, under half of them reflect an unresolved V gene, and why the rest are absent is not known. Clone size and V and J calls were adopted from that table, with D and trimming inferred from the DNA. This sample comprises about 5,700 clones, about 69% of them detected only once. The ten largest clones capture 14% of the sample. This clone is considered large (0.1 to 1%). Its target antigen remains unknown. Base-call qualities are not available, and no considerably larger clone is one nucleotide away.

Collection of tumor samples took place before definitive surgery or chemotherapy. Genomic DNA was extracted by the MD Anderson Biospecimen Extraction Resource, and TCR sequencing was done by the MD Anderson Cancer Genomics Laboratory. The sequenced sample consisted of tumor tissue. The chain links TRBV4-1 with TRBJ1-6, with TRBD1 tentatively as D gene (5 bases match). This TCR came from a human donor with high-grade serous ovarian cancer. Read as DNA, the sequence is TGCGCCAGCAGCCGCATAACTGGGGGAGATTCACCCCTCCACTTT. It translates as CASSRITGGDSPLHF.